This TCR beta chain was identified in a study of T-cell reconstitution after alpha-beta-depleted transplantation in children. The length of the CDR3 is 14 residues. With 3 bases removed from V and 10 bases from J, the gap between germline ends came to 16 bases. Germline V gene data show CDR1 as MDHEN and CDR2 as SYDVKM. Preparation of the TCRbeta library involved a method that used unique molecular identifiers. TCRdb used MiXCR to reprocess the PCR reads, holding one entry per CDR3 protein. The sample includes around 94,000 distinct CDR3 sequences, under 7% seen only once; the top ten take 6.1%. This clonotype was detected ten times or more.

This chain uses TRBV28 with TRBJ1-5; unclear D gene. This receptor was identified in a female patient aged 2 to 10 who had a stem cell transplant for Fanconi anemia, so the T cells may come from the graft donor. This material consisted of PBMCs, mostly from graft donor cells, taken 60 days after TCRalphabeta/CD19-depleted stem cell transplant. The CDR3 is CASSFIRYQSPQHF. CDR3 nucleotide sequence: TGTGCCAGCAGTTTCATCCGTTATCAGAGTCCCCAGCATTTT. The variable domain in full, with the rest retrieved from reference TRBV28 and TRBJ1-5, is DVKVTQSSRYLVKRTGEKVFLECVQDMDHENMFWYRQDPGLGLRLIYFSYDVKMKEKGDIPEGYSVSREKKERFSLILESASTNQTSMYLCASSFIRYQSPQHFGDGTRLSIL.